Listed below are T cell receptor beta chains from one sample, sequenced in a study of T cells in Graves' hyperthyroidism and ophthalmopathy. From the multiplex PCR reads, TCRdb called clonotypes with MiXCR, one entry per CDR3 protein. This repertoire shows about 410,000 distinct CDR3 sequences, under 15% found once; its top ten account for over 10%. The sequencing sample was made of blood. Receptors originate from a man between 18 and 29 years old with Graves' ophthalmopathy. Both conserved end residues are part of each CDR3. Each record gives: V gene, clone size, J gene, D gene, CDR3 protein, CDR3 DNA. A D gene is named only where the DNA matches it firmly. Clone size is shown for a subset of rows, as once, few, many or a class of expanded clone.

TRBV7-3	many	TRBJ2-3	.	CASSRPGGSQYF	TGTGCCAGCTCTAGGCCCGGTGGTTCGCAGTATTTT
TRBV20-1	many	TRBJ2-2	.	CSVYWETGELFF	TGCAGTGTCTACTGGGAGACCGGGGAGCTGTTTTTT
TRBV28	.	TRBJ2-5	TRBD2	CASSPPGLAGVETQYF	TGTGCCAGCAGTCCGCCGGGACTAGCGGGAGTGGAGACCCAGTACTTC
TRBV30	many	TRBJ2-2	.	CAWASGNTGELFF	TGTGCCTGGGCCAGCGGGAACACCGGGGAGCTGTTTTTT
TRBV7-8	.	TRBJ1-1	.	CASSSQGYMNTEAFF	TGTGCCAGCAGCTCCCAGGGCTACATGAACACTGAAGCTTTCTTT
TRBV18	.	TRBJ1-5	TRBD1	CASSHGQGRYSNQPQHF	TGTGCCAGCTCTCACGGACAGGGCCGATATAGCAATCAGCCCCAGCATTTT
TRBV7-3	few	TRBJ2-1	TRBD2	CASSSKPPGLAEYNEQFF	TGTGCCAGCAGCTCAAAACCACCGGGACTAGCGGAGTACAATGAGCAGTTCTTC
TRBV18	few	TRBJ2-2	.	CASSPPGGVVAGELFF	TGTGCCAGCTCACCACCAGGCGGGGTCGTTGCCGGGGAGCTGTTTTTT
TRBV11-2	many	TRBJ2-1	.	CASSFFAPSHNEQFF	TGTGCCAGCAGCTTCTTCGCCCCGTCCCACAATGAGCAGTTCTTC
TRBV19	.	TRBJ2-6	TRBD1	CASSAGQGISGANVLTF	TGTGCCAGTAGTGCGGGACAGGGGATCTCTGGGGCCAACGTCCTGACTTTC
TRBV12-3/TRBV12-4	many	TRBJ2-3	TRBD2	CASSKLAGGAIGTDTQYF	TGTGCCAGCAGCAAACTAGCGGGAGGTGCTATTGGCACAGATACGCAGTATTTT
TRBV5-1	many	TRBJ2-1	TRBD1	CASSEGTGGEGEQFF	TGCGCCAGCAGCGAAGGGACAGGGGGCGAGGGTGAGCAGTTCTTC
TRBV11-2	few	TRBJ1-4	.	CASSPRGSEKLFF	TGTGCCAGCAGCCCCCGGGGCAGCGAAAAACTGTTTTTT